The source of this T cell receptor (beta chain) is a study of T cell responses to AZD1222 COVID-19 vaccine. CDR1 MNHEY and CDR2 SMNVEV come from the germline V gene (reference sequence). Trimming left V 3 bases short and J 5 bases short, with 11 bases between. CDR3 length: 14 residues. The method was immunoSEQ multiplex PCR; TCRdb's version includes in-frame clones alone and lacks a portion of them. The profile shows 180,000 or so clones, 80% to 90% of them singletons. The specimen was peripheral blood, collected on day 0 of AZD1222 vaccination. The clonotype originates from an adult in good health. The V gene is TRBV27, the J gene TRBJ2-1; D is perhaps TRBD1 or TRBD2 (5 bases each). The CDR3 DNA reads as TGTGCCAGCAGTTTTTCCCCGGGACACAATGAGCAGTTCTTC. Residues: CASSFSPGHNEQFF.